Listed here are 23 T cell receptor beta chains from one sample, sequenced in a study of T cells in Graves' hyperthyroidism and ophthalmopathy. From RNA transcripts, TCR beta CDR3 regions were amplified. The HTBI primer set served for first-round RT-PCR of the TCR CDR3. MiXCR, applied by TCRdb to the multiplex PCR reads, yields one record per CDR3 protein. The sample comprises 300,000 to 450,000 distinct CDR3 sequences, just under 15% of which are singletons, and about 30% rests with the top ten. The sample was blood. Receptors were obtained from a woman aged 25 to 45 with Graves' hyperthyroidism.

This chain links TRBV11-2 with TRBJ1-2; no clear D. CDR1 and CDR2 (germline): SGHAT, FQNNGV. CDR3 length: 14 residues. The V gene lost 1 base and the J gene lost 8 bases, with 14 bases spanning the gap. The CDR3: CASSLGASGKGYTF. The DNA for the CDR3 is TGTGCCAGCAGCTTAGGAGCTTCGGGGAAGGGCTACACCTTC.

This clonotype was seen only a few times. The V gene is TRBV20-1, the J gene TRBJ1-6, with 10 bases that match TRBD1. CDR1 is DFQATT, CDR2 SNEGSKA, per germline (reference sequence). CDR3 size: 15 residues. V was pared by 0 bases and J by 10 bases, with 6 bases of the junction left unmatched. CDR3 residues: CSAREYRDRGSPLHF. In nucleotides, the CDR3 is TGCAGTGCTAGAGAGTACCGGGACAGGGGATCACCCCTCCACTTT.

The V and J genes are TRBV5-1 and TRBJ2-6; no clear D gene. V dropped 0 bases and J dropped 0 bases, with 4 bases sitting between them. CDR3 length equals 15 residues. The germline V gene has CDR1 SGHRS and CDR2 YFSETQ. Here the CDR3 DNA reads TGCGCCAGCAGCTTGGTCCCCTCTGGGGCCAACGTCCTGACTTTC. Protein sequence: CASSLVPSGANVLTF.

V is TRBV30 and J is TRBJ2-5; D not certain. The CDR3 totals 11 residues. From germline, CDR1 is GTSNPN and CDR2 SVGIG (reference sequence). The ends were cut back, 3 bases at V and 5 bases at J, with 7 bases in the middle. DNA for the CDR3: TGTGCCTGGAGGGATAGGGAGACCCAGTACTTC. It codes for CAWRDRETQYF.

This rearrangement joins TRBV20-1 to TRBJ2-7, with 8 nucleotides matching TRBD2. Germline CDR1 and CDR2: DFQATT and SNEGSKA (reference sequence). The CDR3 sequence is 13 residues long. Germline trimming cut 6 bases from V and 7 bases from J; bases unmatched to any gene: 11. The CDR3 sequence is CSALGREGLEQYF. The CDR3 region has the DNA TGCAGTGCCCTAGGTCGGGAGGGGTTGGAGCAGTACTTC.

This clonotype has a handful of counts. V is TRBV20-1 and J is TRBJ2-1; 8 bases are a match to TRBD2. The CDR3 totals 14 residues. The germline gives CDR1 DFQATT, CDR2 SNEGSKA (reference sequence). The trim removed 2 bases at V and 3 bases at J, leaving 3 bases unmatched. CDR3 nucleotides: TGCAGTGCTAGATCGCTAGCGGGCTACAATGAGCAGTTCTTC. This codes for CSARSLAGYNEQFF.

This clonotype was picked up many times. The chain is built from TRBV3-1 and TRBJ2-1; D possibly corresponds to TRBD2 (6 bases). Per germline, CDR1 LGHDT and CDR2 YNNKEL (reference sequence). V was clipped by 7 bases and J by 7 bases, with 20 bases between them. The CDR3 is 15 amino acids. The CDR3 DNA sequence: TGTGCCAGCACCCTCAAGGGTGCAGGGAGGAATGAGCAGTTCTTC. Translated, it gives CASTLKGAGRNEQFF.

This clonotype was recorded a few times. The chain is built from TRBV19 and TRBJ2-1; 7 bases map to TRBD2. Germline-derived CDR1 and CDR2 are LNHDA and SQIVND (reference sequence). The CDR3 consists of 15 residues. The V gene end was trimmed by 5 bases and the J gene end by 8 bases; junction bases not matched to a gene: 12. CDR3 in DNA: TGTGCCAGTAGTGCCTGGACTAGACCTGAGGATGAGCAGTTCTTC. Translating gives CASSAWTRPEDEQFF.

The chain uses TRBV19 and TRBJ1-1, with TRBD1 matching over 7 bases. This CDR3 has 16 residues. The germline CDR1 and CDR2 sequences are LNHDA and SQIVND (reference sequence). Trimming at V came to 4 bases and at J to 4 bases, leaving 12 bases not matched to a gene. The CDR3 DNA follows: TGTGCCAGTAGTAAAGAAGACAGGGCACCGAGCACTGAAGCTTTCTTT. Translated, it gives CASSKEDRAPSTEAFF.

The V and J genes are TRBV7-9 and TRBJ2-2; 9 nucleotides match TRBD1. The germline V gene has CDR1 SEHNR and CDR2 FQNEAQ (reference sequence). This CDR3 comprises 16 residues. Trimming cost V 5 bases and J 3 bases; bases outside gene matches: 7. CDR3 nucleotides: TGTGCCAGCAGCCAACCGGGACAGGGCGACACCGGGGAGCTGTTTTTT. Translated, it gives CASSQPGQGDTGELFF.

Ten or more counts support this clonotype. The J gene is TRBJ2-4, the V gene TRBV3-1; D not certain. The CDR3 sequence is 15 residues long. CDR1 LGHDT and CDR2 YNNKEL come from the germline V gene (reference sequence). V lost 3 bases to trimming and J lost 0 bases, with 9 bases between them. CDR3 sequence (DNA): TGTGCCAGCAGCCACGGCTTCATAGCCAAAAACATTCAGTACTTC. This sequence encodes CASSHGFIAKNIQYF.

In this sample, this clonotype turned up a few times. This chain links TRBV5-1 with TRBJ2-7; TRBD2 aligns across 10 bases. The germline gives CDR1 SGHRS, CDR2 YFSETQ. CDR3 length: 17 residues. V gave up 5 bases and J gave up 2 bases; unmatched junction bases: 13. In DNA, the CDR3 is TGCGCCAGCAGATCTATCCCGGCTAGCGGGGGAACCTACGAGCAGTACTTC. This codes for CASRSIPASGGTYEQYF. Together with reference TRBV5-1 and TRBJ2-7, the CDR3 gives the full variable domain: KAGVTQTPRYLIKTRGQQVTLSCSPISGHRSVSWYQQTPGQGLQFLFEYFSETQRNKGNFPGRFSGRQFSNSRSEMNVSTLELGDSALYLCASRSIPASGGTYEQYFGPGTRLTVT.

The sample holds one count of this clonotype. This chain uses TRBV5-1 with TRBJ2-5; TRBD2 matches 7 bases. V trimming: 7 bases; J trimming: 7 bases; junction bases outside the gene matches: 10. CDR1 and CDR2 (germline): SGHRS, YFSETQ. The CDR3 is 13 amino acids. DNA of the CDR3: TGCGCCAGCCGCCCCTCGCCGGGGGGGACCCAGTACTTC. Its protein product is CASRPSPGGTQYF. The complete variable domain, with remaining parts taken from reference TRBV5-1 and TRBJ2-5, reads KAGVTQTPRYLIKTRGQQVTLSCSPISGHRSVSWYQQTPGQGLQFLFEYFSETQRNKGNFPGRFSGRQFSNSRSEMNVSTLELGDSALYLCASRPSPGGTQYFGPGTRLLVL.

This clonotype was seen a few times. The gene calls are TRBV15 and TRBJ2-5; maybe TRBD1 (5 bases). Trimming pared 5 bases from V and 3 bases from J, leaving 13 bases between. The germline V gene has CDR1 LNHNV and CDR2 YYDKDF (reference sequence). The CDR3 has 14 amino acids. The CDR3 loop reads CATSGARSEETQYF. CDR3 sequence (DNA): TGTGCCACCAGCGGGGCAAGGTCTGAAGAGACCCAGTACTTC.

Ten or more counts support this clonotype. The V call is TRBV7-9, the J call TRBJ2-7; 10 positions match TRBD1. Germline-derived CDR1 and CDR2 are SEHNR and FQNEAQ (reference sequence). The CDR3 covers 15 residues. J gave up 0 bases and V 6 bases, and 5 bases lay outside the gene matches. Written as DNA, the CDR3 is TGTGCCAGCAGTTCGGGACAGGGGAGCTCCTACGAGCAGTACTTC. As protein: CASSSGQGSSYEQYF.

This clonotype has at least ten counts. The chain joins TRBV10-3 to TRBJ2-3, with 12 nucleotides matching TRBD2. CDR3 length equals 15 residues. Germline V gives CDR1 ENHRY, CDR2 SYGVKD. Losses at the gene ends were 6 bases for V and 2 bases for J; bases not matched to a gene: 3. As DNA, the CDR3 is TGTGCCATCAGGACTAGCGGGAGTGACACAGATACGCAGTATTTT. Translation gives CAIRTSGSDTDTQYF.

This clonotype has ten or more counts. V and J are TRBV2 and TRBJ1-5; D not certain. Germline V gene sequence: CDR1 SNHLY, CDR2 FYNNEI. The ends were cut back, 3 bases at V and 7 bases at J, with 13 bases in the middle. This CDR3 contains 14 residues. The CDR3 reads CASSESGSLQPQHF. The CDR3 region has the DNA TGTGCCAGCAGTGAGTCGGGGTCACTCCAGCCCCAGCATTTT. The full variable domain, its missing parts supplied by reference TRBV2 and TRBJ1-5, is EPEVTQTPSHQVTQMGQEVILRCVPISNHLYFYWYRQILGQKVEFLVSFYNNEISEKSEIFDDQFSVERPDGSNFTLKIRSTKLEDSAMYFCASSESGSLQPQHFGDGTRLSIL.

The chain uses TRBV7-2 and TRBJ2-7; TRBD2 aligns across 10 bases. The assigned J gene may be wrong: the sequence end matches TRBJ2-1 better. The CDR3 covers 16 residues. The germline V gene encodes CDR1 SGHTA and CDR2 FQGNSA. The CDR3 sequence is CASSTRLAGVSYEQFF. In nucleotides, the CDR3 is TGTGCCAGCAGCACCCGACTAGCGGGCGTCTCCTACGAGCAGTTCTTC.

This clonotype was detected a few times. The chain recombines TRBV20-1 with TRBJ1-6; 7 bases align to TRBD1. The CDR3 consists of 14 residues. V shed 5 bases and J 4 bases; nucleotides not matched to a gene: 5. Germline V lookup: CDR1 DFQATT, CDR2 SNEGSKA (reference sequence). CDR3 coding DNA: TGCAGTGCTCATGGACAGGTGTATAATTCACCCCTCCACTTT. Protein sequence: CSAHGQVYNSPLHF.

This rearrangement joins TRBV7-9 to TRBJ2-5; no definite D call. Germline-derived CDR1 and CDR2 are SEHNR and FQNEAQ (reference sequence). Trimming took off 1 base at V and 1 base at J, with 7 bases between the two ends. The CDR3 sequence is 14 residues long. The CDR3 here is CASSLVSVQETQYF. The DNA for the CDR3 is TGTGCCAGCAGCTTAGTTTCCGTCCAAGAGACCCAGTACTTC.

The rearrangement joins TRBV24-1 to TRBJ2-1; 8 bases are shared with TRBD1. CDR1 and CDR2 from the germline V gene are KGHDR and SFDVKD. The CDR3 runs to 15 residues. With 4 bases clipped from V and 8 bases from J, the junction kept 9 bases outside the gene matches. DNA for the CDR3: TGTGCCACCAGTGAAAGGACAGGGAGGTTTGATGAGCAGTTCTTC. It encodes CATSERTGRFDEQFF.

This chain uses TRBV7-3 with TRBJ2-2; D may correspond to TRBD1 or TRBD2 (5 bases each). Trimming pared 5 bases from V and 7 bases from J, leaving 11 bases between. The CDR3 is 13 amino acids. The germline CDR1 and CDR2 sequences are SGHTA and FQGTGA. CDR3 DNA: TGTGCCAGCAGCCGAGGGGCGATCGGGGAGCTGTTTTTT. The encoded protein is CASSRGAIGELFF.

In this sample, this clonotype turned up a few times. The chain is built from TRBV19 and TRBJ1-1; a possible D gene is TRBD1 (6 bases). Deletions cut 1 base from V and 4 bases from J, with 10 bases between. This CDR3 has 14 amino acids. Germline lookup yields CDR1 LNHDA and CDR2 SQIVND (reference sequence). The CDR3 protein is CASSIAQGSTEAFF. The CDR3 DNA sequence: TGTGCCAGTAGTATAGCTCAGGGGTCCACTGAAGCTTTCTTT.